This TCR beta chain originates from a study of T cells in Graves' hyperthyroidism and ophthalmopathy. This clonotype has ten or more counts. The TCR beta CDR3 regions underwent amplification using RNA transcripts as the source. First-round RT-PCR with HTBI primers amplified the TCR CDR3 region. TCRdb recomputed calls from the multiplex PCR reads with MiXCR, one row per CDR3 protein. The sample shows around 500,000 distinct CDR3 sequences, around 15% of them seen only once. Per the germline V gene, CDR1 is DFQATT and CDR2 is SNEGSKA (reference sequence). The CDR3 has 11 amino acids. The sequence was obtained from a woman aged 40 to 50 with Graves' hyperthyroidism. Sequenced sample: blood. The rearrangement links TRBV20-1 to TRBJ2-1; D gene uncertain. The CDR3 region has the DNA TGCGCGTCTCAGCACTGGCGGGAGCAGTTCTTC. The encoded protein is CASQHWREQFF.